This T cell receptor (beta chain) was recovered during a study of cytomegalovirus exposure and HLA in healthy donors. General study points: Among TCR beta chains, those listed as cytomegalovirus-associated numbered approximately 150.

Primers: 60 Vbeta forward and 13 Jbeta reverse. Produced via immunoSEQ multiplex PCR; TCRdb's table is partial and in-frame only. Of more than 100,000 clones listed, 65% to 85% are singletons. As concerns this clone: Its antigen is as yet unknown.

The sample comprised PBMCs. The TCR sequence derives from a man aged 50 to 59 in good health and CMV-seropositive.

The CDR3 region is CATSRDAGTSGNTIYF. The CDR3 DNA sequence: TGTGCCACCTCCCGGGACGCGGGGACCTCTGGAAACACCATATATTTT. This sequence joins TRBV10-3 and TRBJ1-3, with D perhaps matching TRBD1 (5 bases). V shed 10 bases and J shed 0 bases, with 19 bases lying between them. This CDR3 has 16 residues. Germline loops: CDR1 ENHRY, CDR2 SYGVKD.